The 24 T cell receptor beta chains below were found in one sample sequenced in a study of cytomegalovirus exposure and HLA in healthy donors. The PCR employed 60 Vbeta primers together with 13 Jbeta primers. Only in-frame clones appear in the TCRdb table, and some are missing; sequencing was by immunoSEQ multiplex PCR. The sample holds some 120,000 clones, roughly 80% seen once. The sequenced sample consisted of PBMCs. All receptors come from a man aged 25 to 40 in good health and CMV-seronegative.

The rearrangement uses TRBV10-3 and TRBJ1-3, with 8 bases matching TRBD1. Losses at the gene ends were 8 bases for V and 0 bases for J; bases not matched to a gene: 3. CDR1 ENHRY and CDR2 SYGVKD come from the germline V gene. This CDR3 region has 14 residues. CDR3 loop: CAIAGQDSGNTIYF. The CDR3 DNA sequence: TGTGCCATCGCGGGACAGGACTCTGGAAACACCATATATTTT.

The chain couples TRBV10-1 to TRBJ2-2; 9 bases line up with TRBD2. This CDR3 region has 17 residues. The germline V gene encodes CDR1 WNHNN and CDR2 SYGVQD (reference sequence). V lost 0 bases and J lost 0; bases outside the gene matches: 2. DNA for the CDR3: TGCGCCAGCAGTGAGTCCCTAGCGGGAACGAACACCGGGGAGCTGTTTTTT. This codes for CASSESLAGTNTGELFF.

V and J are TRBV29-1 and TRBJ1-1; TRBD1 agrees at 7 bases. CDR3 length: 12 residues. The germline V gene encodes CDR1 SQVTM and CDR2 ANQGSEA. V gave up 7 bases and J gave up 1 base; unmatched junction bases: 3. Here the CDR3 DNA reads TGCAGCGGGGGACAGCAGAACACTGAAGCTTTCTTT. Translating it yields CSGGQQNTEAFF.

This rearrangement joins TRBV5-1 to TRBJ1-1; 8 nucleotides line up with TRBD1. With V trimmed by 4 bases and J by 4 bases, 9 bases remained unmatched. The length of the CDR3 is 15 residues. CDR1 is SGHRS, CDR2 YFSETQ, per germline. The CDR3 spells CASSASRGRTTEAFF. The CDR3 coding sequence is TGCGCCAGCAGCGCCTCCAGGGGGCGGACCACTGAAGCTTTCTTT. The complete variable domain, with remaining parts taken from reference TRBV5-1 and TRBJ1-1, reads KAGVTQTPRYLIKTRGQQVTLSCSPISGHRSVSWYQQTPGQGLQFLFEYFSETQRNKGNFPGRFSGRQFSNSRSEMNVSTLELGDSALYLCASSASRGRTTEAFFGQGTRLTVV.

A few counts support this clone. The chain combines TRBV29-1 with TRBJ2-7, with 13 bases aligning to TRBD2. The V segment lost 5 bases and the J segment 2 bases; nucleotides outside the gene matches: 3. Germline V CDR1 and CDR2: SQVTM, ANQGSEA. The CDR3 totals 14 residues. The CDR3 DNA reads TGCAGCGTTTTGGGACTAGCGGGAACCTACGAGCAGTACTTC. This encodes CSVLGLAGTYEQYF.

The chain joins TRBV29-1 to TRBJ1-1; 7 nucleotides line up with TRBD1. V was pared by 5 bases and J by 5 bases, with 2 bases of the junction left unmatched. The CDR3 is 11 residues long. Germline CDR1 is SQVTM and CDR2 is ANQGSEA. The CDR3 spells CSVPDRTEAFF. In nucleotides, the CDR3 is TGCAGCGTTCCGGACAGGACTGAAGCTTTCTTT.

This clone was recorded only once. The chain links TRBV27 to TRBJ1-6; perhaps TRBD1 as D (6 bases). CDR1 and CDR2 from the germline V gene are MNHEY and SMNVEV (reference sequence). This CDR3 is built from 16 residues. V lost 4 bases and J 8 bases, leaving 18 bases between the germline ends. For the CDR3, the DNA is TGTGCCAGCAGTTACCTCCGGGACAAGGCCTATTCACCCCTCCACTTT. This codes for CASSYLRDKAYSPLHF.

This clone has just a few counts. J is TRBJ1-1 and V is TRBV7-6; D possibly corresponds to TRBD1 (5 bases). The length of the CDR3 is 13 residues. V was trimmed by 2 bases and J by 3 bases, leaving 7 bases between them. Germline V gives CDR1 SGHVS, CDR2 FNYEAQ. The CDR3, as DNA: TGTGCCAGCAGCTTAATGACAGACACTGAAGCTTTCTTT. This encodes CASSLMTDTEAFF. The variable domain in full, with the rest retrieved from reference TRBV7-6 and TRBJ1-1, is GAGVSQSPRYKVTKRGQDVALRCDPISGHVSLYWYRQALGQGPEFLTYFNYEAQQDKSGLPNDRFSAERPEGSISTLTIQRTEQRDSAMYRCASSLMTDTEAFFGQGTRLTVV.

In DNA form, the CDR3 reads TGTGCCAGCAGCTTAGGGGACAGGGGGCAAGGCTATGGCTACACCTTC. Encoded protein: CASSLGDRGQGYGYTF. The V and J genes are TRBV7-8 and TRBJ1-2; TRBD1 matches 12 bases. Per the germline V gene, CDR1 is SGHVS and CDR2 is FQNEAQ. This CDR3 has 16 residues. V lost 1 base, J lost 4 bases, and 4 bases stayed unmatched.

The chain uses TRBV10-2 and TRBJ2-1; 9 bases line up with TRBD1. Trimming took 6 bases from V and 7 from J; bases not matched to a gene: 19. Germline V gene data show CDR1 as WSHSY and CDR2 as SAAADI. The CDR3 has 18 amino acids. The CDR3 DNA is TGCGCCAGCAGAACCCCGGTCGGAGAGACAGGGGGGTTTAATGAGCAGTTCTTC. Its protein product is CASRTPVGETGGFNEQFF.

This chain uses TRBV5-1 with TRBJ2-7; 7 bases are shared with TRBD1. The junction had 3 bases not matched to a gene; V was cut back by 0 bases and J by 3 bases. This CDR3 is built from 14 residues. The germline CDR1 and CDR2 sequences are SGHRS and YFSETQ. This CDR3 is CASSLEGARYEQYF. As DNA, the CDR3 is TGCGCCAGCAGCTTGGAGGGGGCGCGCTACGAGCAGTACTTC.

The chain employs TRBV27 and TRBJ1-6; D is perhaps TRBD1 (6 bases). The V and J ends lost 5 bases and 6 bases respectively, with 14 bases between them. The CDR3 length is 15 residues. Germline V CDR1 and CDR2: MNHEY, SMNVEV (reference sequence). CDR3 nucleotide sequence: TGTGCCAGCAGTATGACAGGTTCCCTTAATTCACCCCTCCACTTT. It specifies CASSMTGSLNSPLHF.

As to this clone: Other DNA sequences in this sample translate to the same CDR3. This chain links TRBV5-6 with TRBJ1-1; 8 nucleotides line up with TRBD1. Per germline, CDR1 SGHDT and CDR2 YYEEEE. Germline trimming cut 4 bases from V and 5 bases from J; bases unmatched to any gene: 7. CDR3 length: 14 residues. CDR3 nucleotides: TGTGCCAGCAGCCCCGGACAGGGATTGACTGAAGCTTTCTTT. Protein: CASSPGQGLTEAFF.

V and J are TRBV7-2 and TRBJ2-7; TRBD1 aligns across 8 bases. Germline lookup yields CDR1 SGHTA and CDR2 FQGNSA. The CDR3 has 16 residues. The junction had 7 bases not matched to a gene; V was cut back by 3 bases and J by 0 bases. The CDR3 protein is CASSFRTGPSSYEQYF. In nucleotides, the CDR3 is TGTGCCAGCAGCTTCCGGACAGGGCCGAGCTCCTACGAGCAGTACTTC.

The chain joins TRBV19 to TRBJ1-4; D remains unclear. The CDR3 is made up of 14 amino acids. CDR1 LNHDA and CDR2 SQIVND come from the germline V gene (reference sequence). The V end was cut by 4 bases, the J end by 7 bases, with 13 bases between. The CDR3 nucleotides read TGTGCCAGTAGTAGGGTTGTCCGGGGTGAAAAACTGTTTTTT. Translating gives CASSRVVRGEKLFF.

V gene TRBV6-1 combines with J gene TRBJ1-2, with 12 bases matching TRBD1. J gave up 14 bases and V 2 bases, and 9 bases lay outside the gene matches. The CDR3 length is 14 residues. Germline V gives CDR1 MNHNS, CDR2 SASEGT. The CDR3 bases are TGTGCCAGCAGTGAACCCGGGACAGGGGGCGTTGGGACCTTC. This gives the protein CASSEPGTGGVGTF.

The rearrangement joins TRBV6-6 to TRBJ1-1, with 11 bases that match TRBD1. The ends lost 6 bases at V and 3 bases at J; junction bases unmatched: 9. Germline CDR1 MNHNY, CDR2 SVGAGI (reference sequence). The CDR3 runs to 16 residues. The DNA for the CDR3 is TGTGCCAGCAGCGCCTCTCCGGGACAGGGGGACACTGAAGCTTTCTTT. Protein: CASSASPGQGDTEAFF.

The chain employs TRBV23-1 and TRBJ2-7, with 7 bases aligning to TRBD1. TRBV23-1 is noted as an ORF with a role that remains uncertain. CDR3 length: 17 residues. The trim removed 1 base at V and 2 bases at J, leaving 11 bases unmatched. The CDR3 loop is CASSQLLCYRGPYEQYF. CDR3 in DNA: TGCGCCAGCAGTCAATTACTCTGCTACAGGGGTCCCTACGAGCAGTACTTC.

This clone was observed once. J is TRBJ2-3 and V is TRBV18; perhaps TRBD2 as D (6 bases). The CDR3 is 13 residues long. The V end lost 2 bases, the J end lost 6 bases, and 9 bases lay between the germline ends. Germline assignment: CDR1 KGHSH and CDR2 LQKENI. The CDR3 loop reads CASSPVGGDTQYF. CDR3 sequence (DNA): TGTGCCAGCTCACCAGTGGGGGGTGATACGCAGTATTTT.

This clone was seen only a few times. The chain is built from TRBV6-6 and TRBJ1-5; possibly TRBD1 for D (6 bases). V lost 5 bases, J lost 5 bases, and 19 bases lay in between. The CDR3 length is 16 residues. Germline-derived CDR1 and CDR2 are MNHNY and SVGAGI (reference sequence). The CDR3 spells CASSRVRSDRHQPQHF. The DNA of the CDR3 is TGTGCCAGCAGTCGCGTCAGGTCGGACAGACATCAGCCCCAGCATTTT.

This clone was counted a few times. The chain recombines TRBV18 with TRBJ2-5; TRBD2 might be the D (6 bases). The germline V and J ends were trimmed by 0 bases and 3 bases, with 11 bases remaining between them. Germline V gene data show CDR1 as KGHSH and CDR2 as LQKENI. The CDR3 contains 15 residues. DNA for the CDR3: TGTGCCAGCTCACCACCGGGGTCGGGGGAAGAGACCCAGTACTTC. It translates to CASSPPGSGEETQYF.

The chain is built from TRBV27 and TRBJ2-1, with 9 bases aligning to TRBD2. V lost 0 bases, J lost 2 bases, and 5 bases stayed unmatched. This CDR3 region has 17 residues. The germline V gene encodes CDR1 MNHEY and CDR2 SMNVEV (reference sequence). The CDR3 here is CASSLSKASGAYNEQFF. The CDR3 DNA follows: TGTGCCAGCAGTTTATCGAAAGCTAGCGGGGCCTACAATGAGCAGTTCTTC.

The CDR3 bases are TGTGCCAGCAGCTTAGGATCGGGAACCTACGAGCAGTACTTC. Amino acids: CASSLGSGTYEQYF. The chain is built from TRBV11-2 and TRBJ2-7, with a tentative D call TRBD2 (5 bases). V was clipped by 1 base and J by 2 bases, with 9 bases between them. The CDR3 is 14 amino acids. In germline, CDR1 is SGHAT, CDR2 FQNNGV. The full variable domain, in which reference TRBV11-2 and TRBJ2-7 provide the parts outside the CDR3, is EAGVAQSPRYKIIEKRQSVAFWCNPISGHATLYWYQQILGQGPKLLIQFQNNGVVDDSQLPKDRFSAERLKGVDSTLKIQPAKLEDSAVYLCASSLGSGTYEQYFGPGTRLTVT.

CDR3 loop: CASSGRGRRGELFF. CDR3 bases: TGTGCCAGCAGTGGCAGGGGGCGTAGGGGGGAGCTGTTTTTT. The V call is TRBV28, the J call TRBJ2-2, with 8 bases lining up with TRBD1. The CDR3 length is 14 residues. The J segment lost 8 bases and the V segment lost 5 bases, leaving 7 bases of the junction unmatched. Germline CDR1 reads MDHEN; CDR2 reads SYDVKM.